This TCR beta chain was documented in a study of early T cells in non-severe SARS-CoV-2 infection. This CDR3 region has 12 residues. Looked up from germline, CDR1 is MNHEY and CDR2 is SMNVEV (reference sequence). V was cut by 11 bases and J by 5 bases, with 15 bases left in between. TCRdb ran MiXCR on the 5' RACE reads and lists one entry per CDR3 protein. The sample comprises 60,000 to 70,000 distinct CDR3 sequences, less than 5.5% of which are singletons, and around 4.9% rests with the top ten. The chain recombines TRBV27 with TRBJ1-2; D may be TRBD1 (6 bases). Sequencing used whole blood. The receptor comes from an adult who was a healthcare worker with PCR-confirmed SARS-CoV-2 infection or an uninfected control (not recorded which). CDR3 in DNA: TGTGCCGCAAGGGGGGCTCCTTATGGCTACACCTTC. This codes for CAARGAPYGYTF.